This TCR beta chain was identified during a study of read filtering for tumor transcriptome and immune sequencing. Findings of the study overall: Compared with RNA-seq, IR-seq gave much higher clonotype depth and reliability.

Molecular barcoded adaptors covering alpha/delta and beta/gamma chains were used on approximately 400 ng RNA. One entry per CDR3 protein, called by TCRdb with MiXCR from the reads. The sample gives about 14,000 distinct CDR3 sequences, around 20% of which show up once; 80% is in the top ten. This clonotype was detected ten times or more. Its antigen is unknown. The CDR3 has 13 amino acids. Between the trimmed V and J ends, which lost 2 bases and 5 bases, there was a span of 6 bases. Germline CDR1 and CDR2: MDHEN and SYDVKM. This receptor was obtained from a donor over 35 with multiple myeloma. The chain joins TRBV28 to TRBJ2-2; weak D call: TRBD1 (5 bases). Sequences were obtained from a population of CD138-negative cells sorted from bone marrow. CDR3 amino acids: CASSLQGTGELFF. CDR3 DNA: TGTGCCAGCAGTTTACAGGGTACCGGGGAGCTGTTTTTT.